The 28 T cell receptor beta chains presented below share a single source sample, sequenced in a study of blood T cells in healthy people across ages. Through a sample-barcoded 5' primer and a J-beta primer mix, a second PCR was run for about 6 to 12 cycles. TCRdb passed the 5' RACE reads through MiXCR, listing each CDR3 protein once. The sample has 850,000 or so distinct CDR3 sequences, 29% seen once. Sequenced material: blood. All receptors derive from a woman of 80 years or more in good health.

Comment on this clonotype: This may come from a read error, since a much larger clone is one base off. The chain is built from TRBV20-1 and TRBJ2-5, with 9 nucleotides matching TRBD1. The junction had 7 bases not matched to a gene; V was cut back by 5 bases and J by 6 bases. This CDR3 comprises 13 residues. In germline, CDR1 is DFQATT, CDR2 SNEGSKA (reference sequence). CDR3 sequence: CSAGGQGIQTQYF. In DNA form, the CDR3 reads TGCAGTGCTGGAGGACAGGGGATACAGACCCAGTACTTC.

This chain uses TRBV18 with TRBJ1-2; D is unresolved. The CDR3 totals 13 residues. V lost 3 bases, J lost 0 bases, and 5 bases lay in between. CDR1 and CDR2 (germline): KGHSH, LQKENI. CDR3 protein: CASSPRPNYGYTF. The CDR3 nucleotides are TGTGCCAGCTCACCCAGGCCTAACTATGGCTACACCTTC.

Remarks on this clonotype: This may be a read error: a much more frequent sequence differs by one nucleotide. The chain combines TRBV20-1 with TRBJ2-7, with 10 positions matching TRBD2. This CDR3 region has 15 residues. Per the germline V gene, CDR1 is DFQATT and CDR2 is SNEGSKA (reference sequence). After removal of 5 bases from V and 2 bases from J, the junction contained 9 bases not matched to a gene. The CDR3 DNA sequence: TGCAGTGCTCAGCGCCCGAGCGGGGGGGCCTACGAGCAGTACTTC. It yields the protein CSAQRPSGGAYEQYF.

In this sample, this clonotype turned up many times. DNA of the CDR3: TGTGCCAGCAGCCCGTTACCTCCCGGGGGAGGTAGAAACATTCAGTACTTC. Its translation is CASSPLPPGGGRNIQYF. This chain connects TRBV7-2 to TRBJ2-4; D possibly corresponds to TRBD2 (6 bases). The CDR3 is made up of 17 amino acids. V was trimmed by 5 bases and J by 6 bases, leaving 23 bases between them. Germline V gives CDR1 SGHTA, CDR2 FQGNSA.

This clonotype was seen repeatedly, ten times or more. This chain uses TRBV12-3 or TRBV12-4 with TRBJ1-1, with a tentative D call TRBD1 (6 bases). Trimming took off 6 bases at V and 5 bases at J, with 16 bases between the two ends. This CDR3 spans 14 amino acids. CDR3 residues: CASRMGASGTEAFF. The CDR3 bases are TGTGCCAGCAGAATGGGGGCCTCGGGTACTGAAGCTTTCTTT.

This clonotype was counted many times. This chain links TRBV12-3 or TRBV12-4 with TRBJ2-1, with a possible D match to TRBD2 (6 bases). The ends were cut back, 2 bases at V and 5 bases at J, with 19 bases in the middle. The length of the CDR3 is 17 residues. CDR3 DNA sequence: TGTGCCAGCAGTTTATTCGCGTCCGGGGGTCATCACAATGAGCAGTTCTTC. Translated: CASSLFASGGHHNEQFF.

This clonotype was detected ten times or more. The CDR3 sequence: CASSKRSGANVLTF. The CDR3 DNA follows: TGTGCCAGCAGCAAGAGGTCTGGGGCCAACGTCCTGACTTTC. V and J are TRBV7-2 and TRBJ2-6; D call uncertain. V was trimmed by 5 bases and J by 1 base, leaving 6 bases between them. CDR3 size: 14 residues. Germline V lookup: CDR1 SGHTA, CDR2 FQGNSA. Together with reference TRBV7-2 and TRBJ2-6, the CDR3 gives the full variable domain: GAGVSQSPSNKVTEKGKDVELRCDPISGHTALYWYRQSLGQGLEFLIYFQGNSAPDKSGLPSDRFSAERTGGSVSTLTIQRTQQEDSAVYLCASSKRSGANVLTFGAGSRLTVL.

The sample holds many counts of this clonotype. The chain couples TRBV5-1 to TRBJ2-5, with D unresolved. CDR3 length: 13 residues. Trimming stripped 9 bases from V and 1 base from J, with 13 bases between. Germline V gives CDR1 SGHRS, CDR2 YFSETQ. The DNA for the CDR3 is TGCGCCACCGCCCCCGCCCCCCAAGAGACCCAGTACTTC. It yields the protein CATAPAPQETQYF.

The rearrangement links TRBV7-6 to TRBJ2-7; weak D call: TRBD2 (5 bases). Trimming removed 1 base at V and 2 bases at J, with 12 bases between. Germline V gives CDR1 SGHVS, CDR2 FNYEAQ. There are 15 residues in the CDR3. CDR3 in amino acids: CASSLGTGITYEQYF. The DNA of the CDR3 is TGTGCCAGCAGCTTAGGGACGGGAATTACCTACGAGCAGTACTTC.

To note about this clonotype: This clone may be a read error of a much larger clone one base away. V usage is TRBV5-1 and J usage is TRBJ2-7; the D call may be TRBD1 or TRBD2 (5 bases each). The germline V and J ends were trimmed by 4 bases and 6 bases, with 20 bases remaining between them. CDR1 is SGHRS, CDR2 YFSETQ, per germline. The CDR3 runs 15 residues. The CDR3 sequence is CASSLDTLRGGEQYF. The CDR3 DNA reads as TGCGCCAGCAGCCTGGACACTTTGAGGGGCGGCGAGCAGTACTTC. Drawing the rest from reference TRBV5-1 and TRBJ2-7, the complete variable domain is KAGVTQTPRYLIKTRGQQVTLSCSPISGHRSVSWYQQTPGQGLQFLFEYFSETQRNKGNFPGRFSGRQFSNSRSEMNVSTLELGDSALYLCASSLDTLRGGEQYFGPGTRLTVT.

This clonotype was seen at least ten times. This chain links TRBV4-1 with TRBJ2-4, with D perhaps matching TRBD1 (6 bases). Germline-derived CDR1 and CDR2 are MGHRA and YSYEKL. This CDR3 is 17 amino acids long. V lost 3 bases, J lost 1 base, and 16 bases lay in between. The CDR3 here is CASSQTPNRDAKNIQYF. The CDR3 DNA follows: TGCGCCAGCAGCCAGACTCCGAACAGGGACGCCAAAAACATTCAGTACTTC.

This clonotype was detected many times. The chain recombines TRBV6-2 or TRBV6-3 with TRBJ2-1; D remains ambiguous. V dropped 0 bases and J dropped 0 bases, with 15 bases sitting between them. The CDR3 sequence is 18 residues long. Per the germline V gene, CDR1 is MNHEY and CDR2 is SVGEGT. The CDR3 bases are TGTGCCAGCAGTTACTCGGGCCAATGGGCAGCCTCCTACAATGAGCAGTTCTTC. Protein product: CASSYSGQWAASYNEQFF.

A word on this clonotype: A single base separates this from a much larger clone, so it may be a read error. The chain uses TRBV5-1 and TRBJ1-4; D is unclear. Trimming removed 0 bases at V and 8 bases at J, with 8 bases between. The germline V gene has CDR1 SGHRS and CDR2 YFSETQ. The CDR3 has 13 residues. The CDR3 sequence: CASSLEAGEKLFF. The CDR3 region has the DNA TGCGCCAGCAGCTTGGAGGCTGGAGAAAAACTGTTTTTT.

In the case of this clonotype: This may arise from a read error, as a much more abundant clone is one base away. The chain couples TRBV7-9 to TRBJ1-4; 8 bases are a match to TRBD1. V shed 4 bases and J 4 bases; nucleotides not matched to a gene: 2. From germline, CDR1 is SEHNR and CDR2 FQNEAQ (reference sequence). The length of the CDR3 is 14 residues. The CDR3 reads CASSSQGVNEKLFF. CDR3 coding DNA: TGTGCCAGCAGCTCACAGGGGGTTAATGAAAAACTGTTTTTT.

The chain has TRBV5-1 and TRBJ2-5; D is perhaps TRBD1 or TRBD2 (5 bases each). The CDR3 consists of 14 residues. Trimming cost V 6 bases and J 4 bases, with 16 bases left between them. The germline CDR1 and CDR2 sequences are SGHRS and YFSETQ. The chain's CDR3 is CASIDPRGAETQYF. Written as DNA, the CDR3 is TGCGCCAGCATTGACCCGAGGGGTGCAGAGACCCAGTACTTC.

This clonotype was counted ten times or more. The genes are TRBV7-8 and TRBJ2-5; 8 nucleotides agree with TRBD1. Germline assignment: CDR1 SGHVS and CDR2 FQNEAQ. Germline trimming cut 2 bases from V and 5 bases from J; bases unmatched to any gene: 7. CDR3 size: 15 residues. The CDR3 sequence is CASSLLGQVTETQYF. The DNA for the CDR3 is TGTGCCAGCAGCTTATTGGGACAGGTCACGGAGACCCAGTACTTC.

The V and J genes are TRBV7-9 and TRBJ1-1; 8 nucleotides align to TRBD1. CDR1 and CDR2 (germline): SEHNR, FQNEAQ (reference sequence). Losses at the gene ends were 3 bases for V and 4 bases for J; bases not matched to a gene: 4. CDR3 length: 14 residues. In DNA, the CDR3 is TGTGCCAGCAGCTTCCGACAGGGGTCCACTGAAGCTTTCTTT. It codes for CASSFRQGSTEAFF.

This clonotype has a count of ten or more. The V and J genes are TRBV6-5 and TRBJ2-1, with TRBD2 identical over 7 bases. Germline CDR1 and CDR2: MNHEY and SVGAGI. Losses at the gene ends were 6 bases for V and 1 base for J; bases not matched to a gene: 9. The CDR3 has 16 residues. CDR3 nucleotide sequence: TGTGCCAGCAGATGGAACAGCGGGGTATCCTACAATGAGCAGTTCTTC. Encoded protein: CASRWNSGVSYNEQFF.

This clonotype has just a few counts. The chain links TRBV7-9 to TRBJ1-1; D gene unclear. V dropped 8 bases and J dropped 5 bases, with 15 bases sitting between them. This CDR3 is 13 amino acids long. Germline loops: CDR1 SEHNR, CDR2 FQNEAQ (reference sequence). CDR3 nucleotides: TGTGCCAGCCTGCTCGCAGGCGGAACTGAAGCTTTCTTT. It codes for CASLLAGGTEAFF.

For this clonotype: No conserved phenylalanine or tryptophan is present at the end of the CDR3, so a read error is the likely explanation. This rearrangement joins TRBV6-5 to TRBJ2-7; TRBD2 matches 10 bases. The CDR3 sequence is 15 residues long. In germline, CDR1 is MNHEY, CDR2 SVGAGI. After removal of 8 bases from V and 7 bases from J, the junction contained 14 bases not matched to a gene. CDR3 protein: CASRRTSGAYNEQYC. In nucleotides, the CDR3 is TGTGCCAGCCGTCGTACTAGCGGGGCTTACAATGAGCAGTACTGC.

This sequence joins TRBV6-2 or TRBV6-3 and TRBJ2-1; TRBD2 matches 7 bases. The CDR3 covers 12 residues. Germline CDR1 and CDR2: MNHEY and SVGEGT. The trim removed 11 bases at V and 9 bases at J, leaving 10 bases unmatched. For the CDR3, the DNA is TGTGCCCTCGGGACGTCGGGGGGTGAGCAGTTCTTC. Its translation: CALGTSGGEQFF.

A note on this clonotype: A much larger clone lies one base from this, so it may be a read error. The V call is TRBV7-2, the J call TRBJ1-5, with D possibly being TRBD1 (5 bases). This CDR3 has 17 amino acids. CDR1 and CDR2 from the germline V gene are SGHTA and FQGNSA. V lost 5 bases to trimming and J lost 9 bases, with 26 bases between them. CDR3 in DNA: TGTGCCAGCAGCCCCTGGGACGGACGCACGAATATTCCGCCCCAGCATTTT. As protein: CASSPWDGRTNIPPQHF.

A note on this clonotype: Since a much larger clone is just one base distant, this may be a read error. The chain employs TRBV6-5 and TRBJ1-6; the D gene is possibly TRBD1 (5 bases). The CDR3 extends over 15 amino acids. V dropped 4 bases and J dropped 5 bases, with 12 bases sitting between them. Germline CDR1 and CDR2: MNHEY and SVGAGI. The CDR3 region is CASSCETADNSPLHF. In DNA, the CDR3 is TGTGCCAGCAGTTGCGAGACAGCCGATAATTCACCCCTCCACTTT.

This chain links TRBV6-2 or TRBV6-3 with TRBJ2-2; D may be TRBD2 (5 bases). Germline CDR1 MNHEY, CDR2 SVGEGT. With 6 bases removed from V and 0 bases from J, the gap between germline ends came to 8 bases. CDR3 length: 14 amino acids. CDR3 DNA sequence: TGTGCCAGCAGGGGAGAATCGAACACCGGGGAGCTGTTTTTT. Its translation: CASRGESNTGELFF.

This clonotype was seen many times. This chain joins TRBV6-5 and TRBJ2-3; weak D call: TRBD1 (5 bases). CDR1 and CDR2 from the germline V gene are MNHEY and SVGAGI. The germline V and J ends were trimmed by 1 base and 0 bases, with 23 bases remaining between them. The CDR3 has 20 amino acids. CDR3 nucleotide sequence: TGTGCCAGCAGTTACTTTGGGGCCCCTTCCCCGAGGTATAGCACAGATACGCAGTATTTT. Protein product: CASSYFGAPSPRYSTDTQYF.

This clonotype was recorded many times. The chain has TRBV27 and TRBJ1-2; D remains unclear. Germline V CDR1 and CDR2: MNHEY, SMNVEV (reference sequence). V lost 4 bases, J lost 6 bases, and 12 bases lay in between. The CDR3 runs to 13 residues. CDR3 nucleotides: TGTGCCAGCAGTTCCCAGGCCCTGGATGGCTACACCTTC. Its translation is CASSSQALDGYTF.

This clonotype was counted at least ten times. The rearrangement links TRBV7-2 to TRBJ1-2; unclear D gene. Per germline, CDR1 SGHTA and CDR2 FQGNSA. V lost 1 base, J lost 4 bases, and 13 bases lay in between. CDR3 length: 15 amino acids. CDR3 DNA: TGTGCCAGCAGCTTAGAGGTTGGGATTTCCTATGGCTACACCTTC. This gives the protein CASSLEVGISYGYTF.

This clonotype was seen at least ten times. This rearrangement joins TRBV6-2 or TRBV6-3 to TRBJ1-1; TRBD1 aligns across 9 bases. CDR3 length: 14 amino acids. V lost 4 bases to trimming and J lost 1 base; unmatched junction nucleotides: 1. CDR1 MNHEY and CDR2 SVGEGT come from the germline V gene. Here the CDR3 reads CASSWTGANTEAFF. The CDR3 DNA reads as TGTGCCAGCAGTTGGACAGGGGCGAACACTGAAGCTTTCTTT.